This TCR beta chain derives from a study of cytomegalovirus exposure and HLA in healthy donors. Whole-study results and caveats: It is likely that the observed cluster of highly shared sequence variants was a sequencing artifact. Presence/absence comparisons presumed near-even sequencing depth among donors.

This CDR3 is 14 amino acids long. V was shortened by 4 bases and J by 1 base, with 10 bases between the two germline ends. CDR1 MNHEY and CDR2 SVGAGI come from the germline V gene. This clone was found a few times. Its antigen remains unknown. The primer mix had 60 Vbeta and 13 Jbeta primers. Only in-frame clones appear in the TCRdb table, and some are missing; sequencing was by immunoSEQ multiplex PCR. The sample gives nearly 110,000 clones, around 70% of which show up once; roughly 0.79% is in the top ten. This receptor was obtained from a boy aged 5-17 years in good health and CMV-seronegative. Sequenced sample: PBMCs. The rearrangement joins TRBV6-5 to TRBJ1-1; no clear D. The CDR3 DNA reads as TGTGCCAGCAGTTCATGGGCCACGAACACTGAAGCTTTCTTT. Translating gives CASSSWATNTEAFF.